The clone carrying this TCR beta chain came up a few times. The antigen is unknown. Cultured CD4+ T-cell DNA underwent Oncomine TCR Beta short-read sequencing. Each CDR3 protein is one row after TCRdb ran MiXCR on the PCR reads. There are almost 5,500 distinct CDR3 sequences in the sample; around 45% occur only once, and roughly 28% lies in the top ten. This sample was taken from a study of vaccination and CD4 T cells after COVID-19. The CDR3 consists of 16 residues. Trimming took 0 bases from V and 3 from J, leaving 17 bases between them. Germline V lookup: CDR1 DFQATT, CDR2 SNEGSKA (reference sequence). Treatment of the sample: approximately 9-day PBMC culture with coronavirus spike peptide pools or control peptides (ViraFEST assay). Gathered ahead of the COVID-19 pandemic (2011-2018) were the CD4+ T cells of the unexposed donor.

The clonotype originates from a human donor in good health. V is TRBV20-1 and J is TRBJ1-2; D is unresolved. The sequencing sample was made of CD4+ T cells from blood, cultured in vitro. CDR3 in DNA: TGCAGTGCTAGAGAACCCCCCTGGGAAAGGGACTATGGCTACACCTTC. Residues: CSAREPPWERDYGYTF.